This is a list of T cell receptor beta chains from one sample in a study of early T cells in non-severe SARS-CoV-2 infection. Via MiXCR, TCRdb re-called the 5' RACE reads, giving one row per CDR3 protein. The repertoire has around 81,000 distinct CDR3 sequences, more than 13% of them found once; the top ten carry approximately 10%. Specimen: whole blood. These receptors came from an adult who was a healthcare worker with PCR-confirmed SARS-CoV-2 infection or an uninfected control (not recorded which). CDR3s include the opening cysteine and the closing phenylalanine or tryptophan. Clone size appears in some rows only: once, few, many, or a class for an expanded clone.

TRBV7-9	17	TRBJ2-3	-	CASSLGRASGLTDTQYF
TRBV12-3/TRBV12-4	12	TRBJ2-2	few	CATTWGTGELFF
TRBV9	15	TRBJ2-1	few	CASSVGDLDGDEQFF
TRBV28	11	TRBJ1-1	-	CASNMGTEAFF
TRBV12-3/TRBV12-4	13	TRBJ1-2	-	CASSTGQGNGYTF
TRBV10-3	12	TRBJ2-7	few	CAVQRQGNEQYF
TRBV25-1	18	TRBJ1-3	-	CASSAALGTGSSGNTIYF
TRBV29-1	13	TRBJ1-1	few	CSVGGHSNTEAFF
TRBV28	13	TRBJ1-4	-	CASSPPGEGKLFF
TRBV27	14	TRBJ1-1	few	CASSLTRVNTEAFF
TRBV7-9	16	TRBJ2-1	many	CASSLETQSSYNEQFF
TRBV29-1	12	TRBJ1-2	-	CSAFTGSQGYTF
TRBV7-2	18	TRBJ2-3	few	CASSKKPGLAGLADTQYF
TRBV6-2/TRBV6-3	12	TRBJ2-3	few	CASMDFTDTQYF
TRBV7-8	14	TRBJ1-1	-	CASSFGGQRSEAFF